Detailed here is one TCR beta chain. Clones were read by immunoSEQ multiplex PCR, and TCRdb kept only the in-frame ones, dropping some. This table holds 150,000 to 200,000 clones, 88% found once. This sample is drawn from a study of T cell responses to AZD1222 COVID-19 vaccine. In germline, CDR1 is LGHDT, CDR2 YNNKEL (reference sequence). Trimming took 4 bases from V and 7 from J; bases not matched to a gene: 10. The CDR3 is 17 residues long. V gene TRBV3-1 (or the pseudogene TRBV3-2) combines with J gene TRBJ2-5; the match to TRBD2 covers 15 bases. The source is an adult who received the AZD1222 COVID-19 vaccine. This specimen consisted of peripheral blood, obtained 28 days after the second AZD1222 dose. The CDR3 DNA reads TGTGCCAGCAGCCCGGGACTAGCGGGAGGAAGAGGAGTGACCCAGTACTTC. This translates into CASSPGLAGGRGVTQYF.